The entry below gives a single T cell receptor (beta chain) sequence along with its context. The CDR3 spans 15 residues. The germline V gene encodes CDR1 KGHSH and CDR2 LQKENI. Unmatched junction bases numbered 2, after V lost 3 bases and J lost 2 bases. Per the original data handling: Reference gene primers were amplified, and this amplification served to estimate nucleated cell counts. Sequencing used immunoSEQ multiplex PCR; TCRdb keeps in-frame clones, though not all of them. The V and J calls and clone size are taken from that table; D and trimming were inferred from the DNA. Of about 120,000 clones in the sample, more than 85% were seen once. These data are taken from a study of blood T cell repertoires in COVID-19. Study context: Italy, Spain and the United States were the sources of the convalescent and acute COVID-19 samples. T cells, B-cell-depleted T cells, or PBMCs supplied cDNA or gDNA.

The chain combines TRBV18 with TRBJ2-5, with 11 bases that match TRBD2. This sequence originates from a human donor with acute or convalescent COVID-19. The donor label of this sample is uncertain. The sequencing input was peripheral blood. As DNA, the CDR3 is TGTGCCAGCTCACCTTCTAGCGGGGGGCAAGAGACCCAGTACTTC. It translates to CASSPSSGGQETQYF.